These 9 T cell receptor beta chains came from one sample sequenced in a study of OX40 agonist ivuxolimab in advanced cancers. Data came from immunoSEQ multiplex PCR; TCRdb stores just in-frame clones and leaves some out. The sample shows under 55,000 clones, approximately 80% of them seen only once. This material consisted of CD4+ or CD8+ T cells sorted from blood, taken in a trial of the OX40 agonist ivuxolimab. The receptors originated from an adult with an advanced solid tumor such as melanoma, head and neck, liver or kidney cancer.

The rearrangement uses TRBV5-1 and TRBJ2-3; no reliable D call. Trimming shortened V by 0 bases and J by 1 base, and 3 bases separated the two germline ends. This CDR3 spans 13 amino acids. CDR1 SGHRS and CDR2 YFSETQ come from the germline V gene. CDR3 sequence: CASSLVGTDTQYF. CDR3 sequence (DNA): TGCGCCAGCAGCTTGGTCGGCACAGATACGCAGTATTTT.

This clone has only one observation. The CDR3 bases are TGTGCCAGTACGGAGTCGACCTCCTATAATTCACCCCTCCACTTT. Its protein product is CASTESTSYNSPLHF. This sequence joins TRBV19 and TRBJ1-6, with no clear D. V lost 7 bases, J lost 0 bases, and 10 bases lay in between. From germline, CDR1 is LNHDA and CDR2 SQIVND (reference sequence). This CDR3 is built from 15 residues. Looking up the rest from reference TRBV19 and TRBJ1-6 gives the full variable domain: DGGITQSPKYLFRKEGQNVTLSCEQNLNHDAMYWYRQDPGQGLRLIYYSQIVNDFQKGDIAEGYSVSREKKESFPLTVTSAQKNPTAFYLCASTESTSYNSPLHFGNGTRLTVT.

CDR3 nucleotides: TGTGCCAGCAGCTCTTGGAGCGGACTAGCTGAAGAGCAGTTCTTC. Amino acids: CASSSWSGLAEEQFF. This chain uses TRBV7-2 with TRBJ2-1; the match to TRBD2 covers 8 bases. This CDR3 is built from 15 residues. The V and J ends lost 4 bases and 10 bases, in that order; junction bases with no gene match: 12. CDR1 and CDR2 from the germline V gene are SGHTA and FQGNSA. Combining the CDR3 with reference TRBV7-2 and TRBJ2-1 gives the whole variable domain GAGVSQSPSNKVTEKGKDVELRCDPISGHTALYWYRQSLGQGLEFLIYFQGNSAPDKSGLPSDRFSAERTGGSVSTLTIQRTQQEDSAVYLCASSSWSGLAEEQFFGPGTRLTVL.

V gene TRBV13 combines with J gene TRBJ2-5, with D perhaps assigned TRBD1 or TRBD2 (6 bases each). The DNA end lines up better with TRBJ2-7; the J call may be wrong. This CDR3 has 14 amino acids. Germline CDR1 is PRHDT and CDR2 is FYEKMQ (reference sequence). The CDR3 DNA reads TGTGCCAGCACCCGTGGGGGGCGGACCTACGAGCAGTACTTC. As protein: CASTRGGRTYEQYF.

The chain combines TRBV27 with TRBJ2-7; D is perhaps TRBD1 (6 bases). Trimming took off 8 bases at V and 0 bases at J, with 11 bases between the two ends. The germline V gene encodes CDR1 MNHEY and CDR2 SMNVEV (reference sequence). The CDR3 covers 13 residues. The chain's CDR3 is CASSPGDSYEQYF. CDR3 DNA: TGTGCCAGCTCCCCAGGGGACTCCTACGAGCAGTACTTC.

J is TRBJ2-2 and V is TRBV28; D ambiguous. There are 13 residues in the CDR3. V lost 8 bases, J lost 6 bases, and 13 bases lay in between. Germline CDR1 is MDHEN and CDR2 is SYDVKM. CDR3 sequence (DNA): TGTGCCAGCGTCCTAACAGTCCCCGGGGAGCTGTTTTTT. Residues: CASVLTVPGELFF.

CDR3 amino acids: CASSYSAGLNTEAFF. CDR3 DNA: TGTGCCAGCAGTTACTCAGCAGGCCTGAACACTGAAGCTTTCTTT. The V and J genes are TRBV6-6 and TRBJ1-1; D call uncertain. The CDR3 is 15 residues long. CDR1 is MNHNY, CDR2 SVGAGI, per germline (reference sequence). Trimming removed 0 bases from V and 0 bases from J, with 8 bases in between.

V and J are TRBV7-9 and TRBJ2-7; D is ambiguous. CDR3 size: 11 residues. Germline V gene sequence: CDR1 SEHNR, CDR2 FQNEAQ (reference sequence). V was trimmed by 5 bases and J by 7 bases, leaving 9 bases between them. The CDR3 DNA sequence: TGTGCCAGCAGCCAGCGAATAGAGCAGTACTTC. Translating gives CASSQRIEQYF.

This clone was detected a few times. This rearrangement joins TRBV6-5 to TRBJ2-7; unclear D gene. The germline V and J ends were trimmed by 4 bases and 1 base, with 8 bases remaining between them. The CDR3 is 13 amino acids. CDR1 and CDR2 from the germline V gene are MNHEY and SVGAGI. The CDR3 DNA reads TGTGCCAGCAGTTCTACATCATCCTACGAGCAGTACTTC. Protein sequence: CASSSTSSYEQYF.